This T cell receptor beta chain is from a study of blood T cell repertoires in COVID-19. Study-wide background: Nucleic acid was either cDNA or gDNA, and it came from T cells, B-cell-depleted T cells, or PBMCs.

As handled by the study authors: Amplification from reference gene primers served as the basis for estimated nucleated cell counts. The data were produced by immunoSEQ multiplex PCR, yet TCRdb's version contains in-frame clones alone and is incomplete. Clonal size and the V and J genes are those of that table, whereas D and trimming came from the DNA. The top ten clones hold more than 1.2% of a sample with approximately 270,000 clones, 88% of them seen once. Germline V gives CDR1 MNHEY, CDR2 SVGEGT. The CDR3 has 12 amino acids. Trimming cost V 0 bases and J 13 bases, with 10 bases left between them. The origin of this receptor is an elderly man with acute or convalescent COVID-19. The gene calls are TRBV6-2 or TRBV6-3 and TRBJ2-1; maybe TRBD1 (5 bases). Sequences were obtained from peripheral blood. The chain's CDR3 is CASSYSYQGQFF. The CDR3 region has the DNA TGTGCCAGCAGTTACTCTTATCAGGGACAGTTCTTC.